These T cell receptor beta chains were read from a single sample in a study of CD8 T cells in ankylosing spondylitis. One entry per CDR3 protein, called by TCRdb with MiXCR from the 5' RACE reads. The table lists about 160,000 distinct CDR3 sequences, around 20% of them singletons, with approximately 8% in the top ten. Sequences were obtained from blood, either unsorted or a sorted T cell fraction (not recorded which). The receptors stem from a male donor with ankylosing spondylitis or in good health (not recorded which). Each CDR3 is given with its conserved first and last residue. A D gene is named only where the DNA matches it firmly. Some rows have no size entry. The others give once, few or many, or a class for an expanded clone.

clone size	J gene	V gene	D gene	CDR3 DNA	CDR3 protein
many	TRBJ2-7	TRBV3-1	TRBD1	TGTGCCAGCAGCCGGGACAGGGTCTACGAGCAGTACTTC	CASSRDRVYEQYF
many	TRBJ2-7	TRBV28	.	TGTGCCAGCAGTTTACCGGGAGCTTACGAGCAGTACTTC	CASSLPGAYEQYF
.	TRBJ2-7	TRBV20-1	TRBD2	TGCAGTGCTACCGTAGCCGGGACTAGCGGCCAGTACGAGCAGTACTTC	CSATVAGTSGQYEQYF
.	TRBJ1-2	TRBV29-1	TRBD1	TGCAGCGTAGCGGGACAGGGCCATGGCTACACCTTC	CSVAGQGHGYTF
many	TRBJ1-5	TRBV12-3/TRBV12-4	.	TGTGCCAGCAGTCCTCAGAGTAATCAGCCCCAGCATTTT	CASSPQSNQPQHF
many	TRBJ2-1	TRBV20-1	TRBD2	TGCAGTGCCTTACCCACTAGCGGAAGGTACAATGAGCAGTTCTTC	CSALPTSGRYNEQFF
many	TRBJ2-4	TRBV7-2	TRBD1	TGTGCCAGCAGCTTAATGGCCGCCGCCGGGACAGGGGAGAGCTTC	CASSLMAAAGTGESF
many	TRBJ2-4	TRBV12-3/TRBV12-4	TRBD2	TGTGCCAGCAGTTTACTGCGGGAGCTGGACAAAAACATTCAGTACTTC	CASSLLRELDKNIQYF
few	TRBJ2-5	TRBV12-3/TRBV12-4	.	TGTGCCAGCAGTTGGTCAGCGGGCACCCCAGAGACCCAGTACTTC	CASSWSAGTPETQYF
many	TRBJ2-7	TRBV10-3	TRBD2	TGTGCCATCAGTGACGGTAGCGGGAGGGCTTACTCCTACGAGCAGTACTTC	CAISDGSGRAYSYEQYF
.	TRBJ1-2	TRBV7-9	.	TGTGCCAGCAGCCAGGCCGGTAACGGTGGCTACACCTTC	CASSQAGNGGYTF
many	TRBJ2-1	TRBV5-1	.	TGCGCCAGCAGCGAGGGACTTTCTTACAATGAGCAGTTCTTC	CASSEGLSYNEQFF
.	TRBJ2-7	TRBV29-1	.	TGCAGCGTTGAATTACTGGCCAATAAAGAGCAGTACTTC	CSVELLANKEQYF
.	TRBJ2-3	TRBV30	.	TGTGCCTGGAGTACCACAGATACGCAGTATTTT	CAWSTTDTQYF
few	TRBJ2-7	TRBV20-1	TRBD1	TGCAGTGCTAGACAAACCGGGACAGGGCCAACCGAGCAGTACTTC	CSARQTGTGPTEQYF
many	TRBJ1-4	TRBV29-1	.	TGCAGCGTCGAAGACCGTGATCGGAATGAAAAACTGTTTTTT	CSVEDRDRNEKLFF
many	TRBJ1-4	TRBV29-1	.	TGCAGCGTTGCCCTCGTGGACAGCAATGAAAAACTGTTTTTT	CSVALVDSNEKLFF
few	TRBJ2-3	TRBV28	.	TGTGCCAGCAGTTTGTCGGCGGCCGGTGCGTATTTT	CASSLSAAGAYF
many	TRBJ2-1	TRBV20-1	.	TGCAGTGCTAGAGATCCTAACAGACTACTTTACAATGAGCAGTTCTTC	CSARDPNRLLYNEQFF
few	TRBJ2-2	TRBV30	.	TGTGCCTGGAGTAGAAATCGCCAGTTAGGGAGGACCGGGGAGCTGTTTTTT	CAWSRNRQLGRTGELFF
few	TRBJ2-7	TRBV7-6	.	TGTGCCAGCAGTCCGACAGCCTACGAGCAGTACTTC	CASSPTAYEQYF
many	TRBJ1-5	TRBV5-1	.	TGCGCCAGCAGCAGGGTCCCTGGGCAGCCCCAGCATTTT	CASSRVPGQPQHF
few	TRBJ1-6	TRBV12-3/TRBV12-4	.	TGTGCCAGCAGTTTAAACAGGAATGAATCACCCCTCCACTTT	CASSLNRNESPLHF
many	TRBJ1-1	TRBV6-5	TRBD1	TGTGCCAGCAGTTACTCTAGGTGGGACAGGGCTCACACTGAAGCTTTCTTT	CASSYSRWDRAHTEAFF
.	TRBJ2-6	TRBV18	TRBD1	TGTGCCAGCTCACAAGGGACAGGTTCCTCTGGGGCCAACGTCCTGACTTTC	CASSQGTGSSGANVLTF
.	TRBJ1-2	TRBV5-1	TRBD1	TGCGCCACGGCCCCCGGGACAGCTTTCTTGGGCTACACCTTC	CATAPGTAFLGYTF
many	TRBJ1-5	TRBV6-5	.	TGTGCCAGCAGTTACGCCACCCTGGACGGCAATCAGCCCCAGCATTTT	CASSYATLDGNQPQHF
few	TRBJ1-1	TRBV5-5	.	TGTGCCAGCAGCTTCACCGCGCAGAACACTGAAGCTTTCTTT	CASSFTAQNTEAFF
many	TRBJ1-1	TRBV5-1	.	TGCGCCAGCAGCACCGAGGGCCACACTGAAGCTTTCTTT	CASSTEGHTEAFF
few	TRBJ2-6	TRBV5-5	TRBD1	TGTGCCAGCAGCAGCCTACAGGGGGCTCTCTCTGGGGCCAACGTCCTGACTTTC	CASSSLQGALSGANVLTF
.	TRBJ2-7	TRBV5-4	.	TGTGCCAGCAGCTTGGGTCACAGGGTCTACGAGCAGTACTTC	CASSLGHRVYEQYF
.	TRBJ1-2	TRBV12-3/TRBV12-4	.	TGTGCCAGCAGCCCAGGGGCCGGGATCGGTGGCTACACCTTC	CASSPGAGIGGYTF
.	TRBJ2-7	TRBV9	TRBD1	TGTGCCAGCAGTAGATCCGGGACAGATTACGAGCAGTACTTC	CASSRSGTDYEQYF
.	TRBJ2-1	TRBV7-2	TRBD2	TGTGCCAGCAGCTTATCTAGCGGGAGAGGCTCCTACAATGAGCAGTTCTTC	CASSLSSGRGSYNEQFF
.	TRBJ2-2	TRBV3-1	TRBD1	TGTGCCAGCAGCCAAGCCCATTTTTTAGGGACAGGGAGGACCGGGGAGCTGTTTTTT	CASSQAHFLGTGRTGELFF
many	TRBJ2-1	TRBV24-1	.	TGTGCCACCAGTGATTTTGGTCAGGGAAAGAATGAGCAGTTCTTC	CATSDFGQGKNEQFF
.	TRBJ1-2	TRBV4-2	TRBD1	TGTGCCAGCAGCCAAGAGGACAGGGGGCCCTATGGCTACACCTTC	CASSQEDRGPYGYTF
.	TRBJ2-7	TRBV13	TRBD2	TGTGCCAGCAGCTTACGGCGGGGGGCCTACGAGCAGTACTTC	CASSLRRGAYEQYF
.	TRBJ2-5	TRBV29-1	.	TGCAGCGCTAGAAGGGGGGTAGGAGAGACCCAGTACTTC	CSARRGVGETQYF
many	TRBJ1-4	TRBV6-1	TRBD1	TGTGCCAGCAGGATCGGGACAGGACCTAATGAAAAACTGTTTTTT	CASRIGTGPNEKLFF
many	TRBJ2-7	TRBV5-1	.	TGCGCCAGCAGCTTCTCTAGCGTCCTTTACGAGCAGTACTTC	CASSFSSVLYEQYF
few	TRBJ1-2	TRBV6-5	.	TGTGCCAGCAGTTACCGGGGGGGGGACTATGGCTACACCTTC	CASSYRGGDYGYTF
many	TRBJ2-1	TRBV5-1	.	TGCGCCAGCAGCGATAGAAGCGATGAGCAGTTCTTC	CASSDRSDEQFF
few	TRBJ2-5	TRBV7-2	TRBD1	TGTGCCAGCAGCTTAATGGTCAGCGCAGGGGGCTCGGAGACCCAGTACTTC	CASSLMVSAGGSETQYF
.	TRBJ2-6	TRBV7-3	.	TGTGCCAGCAGCCCAGTAGGGCACTCCTCTGGGGCCAACGTCCTGACTTTC	CASSPVGHSSGANVLTF
many	TRBJ2-3	TRBV7-3	TRBD2	TGTGCCAGCAGCTTAACAGCGGGAACCACAGATACGCAGTATTTT	CASSLTAGTTDTQYF
many	TRBJ2-1	TRBV5-1	.	TGCGCCAGCAGGTACAGGGTGGGGAACTCCTACAATGAGCAGTTCTTC	CASRYRVGNSYNEQFF
.	TRBJ2-3	TRBV5-5	TRBD2	TGTGCCAGCAGCTACGGACTAGGGAGAGATACGCAGTATTTT	CASSYGLGRDTQYF